The sample holds many counts of the clone carrying this T cell receptor (beta chain). The data belong to a study of regulatory T cells in long-lasting Graves disease. The time point is: newly diagnosed GD, antithyroid drugs for less than 3 months. With RNA extracted from PBMCs as input, the TCR library was made. The authors drew approximately 10 milliliters of peripheral blood into EDTA tubes. Both iRepertoire HTBI primers and Arm-PCR of CDR3 regions were used to build the TCR beta libraries. TCRdb re-analysed the multiplex PCR reads in MiXCR, keeping a single row per CDR3 protein. The sample has a few hundred thousand distinct CDR3 sequences; around 20% are singletons. The material sequenced was peripheral blood mononuclear cells (PBMCs), taken at new diagnosis, from a patient treated with antithyroid drugs. The sequence was collected from a female donor with Graves disease.

The CDR3 is CASSLALPGEYEQYF. DNA for the CDR3: TGCGCCAGCAGCTTGGCGTTACCAGGGGAATACGAGCAGTACTTC. The rearrangement links TRBV5-1 to TRBJ2-7, with D possibly being TRBD1 (6 bases). CDR3 length: 15 amino acids. Trimming removed 0 bases from V and 4 bases from J, with 14 bases in between. Germline V gene data show CDR1 as SGHRS and CDR2 as YFSETQ.